The clone carrying this T cell receptor beta chain was seen a few times. Libraries were prepared by immunoSEQ multiplex PCR; TCRdb keeps only in-frame clonotypes and omits some of them. The sample has about 140,000 clones, roughly 80% seen once. This sample is drawn from a study of blood T cell repertoires in COVID-19. The CDR3 runs 16 residues. V was pared by 4 bases and J by 0 bases, with 8 bases of the junction left unmatched. In germline, CDR1 is MNHEY, CDR2 SVGAGI. V and J are TRBV6-5 and TRBJ1-1; 7 nucleotides line up with TRBD1. This clonotype was sampled from a human donor in a cohort sampled during active COVID-19. Specimen: peripheral blood. The CDR3 coding sequence is TGTGCCAGCAGTTCCCAATCCGGGACAGTGAACACTGAAGCTTTCTTT. This sequence encodes CASSSQSGTVNTEAFF.